This T cell receptor (beta chain) was identified in a study of OX40 agonist ivuxolimab in advanced cancers. TCRdb's copy holds only in-frame clones and misses some; the assay was immunoSEQ multiplex PCR. The sample lists fewer than 15,000 clones; around 86% were seen once. The germline CDR1 and CDR2 sequences are SGHAT and FQNNGV. The CDR3 is made up of 14 amino acids. Trimming stripped 5 bases from V and 1 base from J, with 11 bases between. Findings and limits, study-wide: Antigen targets of the expanded peripheral T cells went undetermined. Mean expanded clone counts were higher in CD8+ than CD4+ T cells. Low normalized T-cell clonal expansion was additionally recorded for some nonresponders.

This clone was detected only once. Its antigen is currently unknown. J is TRBJ2-5 and V is TRBV11-2; D call uncertain. The input for sequencing was CD4+ or CD8+ T cells sorted from blood, taken in a trial of the OX40 agonist ivuxolimab. The sequence derives from an adult with an advanced solid tumor such as melanoma, head and neck, liver or kidney cancer. The CDR3 bases are TGTGCCAGCAGCCTGGTGGGATCCCAAGAGACCCAGTACTTC. This sequence encodes CASSLVGSQETQYF.